The rows below give T cell receptor beta chains drawn from one sample of a study of glioma-infiltrating T cells. MiXCR was run by TCRdb on the multiplex PCR reads, yielding one entry per CDR3 protein. This sample has about 140,000 distinct CDR3 sequences; about 39% occur once, and the top ten carry roughly 20%. The sample comprised glioma tissue, nonneoplastic brain tissue, or PBMCs (not recorded which). The receptors here all came from a human donor with low-grade glioma or glioblastoma, undergoing nonglioma brain surgery, or in good health (not recorded which). Each CDR3 is given with its conserved first and last residue. The D gene is left open where the match is weak. Clone size is shown for a subset of rows, as once, few, many or a class of expanded clone.

-	TRBV6-1	TRBJ2-1	many	CASSRDSSSYNEQFF	TGTGCCAGCAGTCGGGACTCCAGCTCCTACAATGAGCAGTTCTTC
TRBD1	TRBV6-1	TRBJ1-1	-	CASRDRVNTEAFF	TGTGCCAGCCGGGACAGGGTGAACACTGAAGCTTTCTTT
TRBD1	TRBV20-1	TRBJ1-4	few	CSARWTGVNEKLFF	TGCAGTGCTAGGTGGACAGGAGTTAATGAAAAACTGTTTTTT
TRBD1	TRBV6-1	TRBJ1-2	-	CASSGTAYGYTF	TGTGCCAGCTCCGGGACAGCATATGGCTACACCTTC
-	TRBV28	TRBJ1-3	many	CASTPTEDGNTIYF	TGTGCCAGCACCCCAACGGAGGACGGAAACACCATATATTTT
-	TRBV28	TRBJ1-2	few	CASREGRGDGYTF	TGTGCCAGCAGAGAGGGGCGAGGGGATGGCTACACCTTC
-	TRBV2	TRBJ2-7	-	CASQLDRGEQYF	TGTGCCAGCCAGCTCGACCGTGGCGAGCAGTACTTC
TRBD2	TRBV10-3	TRBJ2-1	once	CAISGQFRGDNEQFF	TGTGCCATCAGTGGCCAGTTCCGGGGGGACAATGAGCAGTTCTTC
TRBD1	TRBV2	TRBJ2-1	few	CASSGQGPTEQFF	TGTGCCAGCAGTGGACAGGGTCCCACCGAGCAGTTCTTC
-	TRBV6-1	TRBJ2-3	few	CASSEGADPTDTQYF	TGTGCCAGCAGCGAAGGTGCGGACCCTACAGATACGCAGTATTTT
-	TRBV6-1	TRBJ2-7	-	CASSSDWSLAEQYF	TGTGCCAGCAGTTCGGACTGGTCCTTGGCCGAGCAGTACTTC
TRBD2	TRBV18	TRBJ2-3	-	CASSPTSGGPTDTQYF	TGTGCCAGCTCACCTACTAGCGGGGGGCCCACGGATACGCAGTATTTT
-	TRBV4-1	TRBJ2-7	-	CASSQDGSYYEQYF	TGCGCCAGCAGCCAAGATGGATCTTACTACGAGCAGTACTTC
TRBD1	TRBV30	TRBJ2-3	-	CASTGEASTDTQYF	TGTGCCAGTACAGGGGAAGCTAGCACAGATACGCAGTATTTT
-	TRBV12-3/TRBV12-4	TRBJ1-5	-	CAGSGSYQPQHF	TGTGCCGGCAGTGGATCGTATCAGCCCCAGCATTTT
-	TRBV6-6	TRBJ2-3	-	CASSYSRQPYDTQYF	TGTGCCAGCAGTTACTCGAGACAGCCCTACGATACGCAGTATTTT
TRBD2	TRBV11-2	TRBJ2-1	few	CASSFSGEQFF	TGTGCCAGCAGCTTTAGCGGGGAGCAGTTCTTC
-	TRBV7-2	TRBJ1-3	-	CASSLGVTGNTIYF	TGTGCCAGCAGCTTAGGGGTTACTGGAAACACCATATATTTT
-	TRBV19	TRBJ2-7	many	CASSPRGSYEQYF	TGTGCCAGTAGCCCTAGGGGGAGCTACGAGCAGTACTTC
TRBD1	TRBV6-2/TRBV6-3	TRBJ2-5	few	CASSQTGFAETQYF	TGTGCCAGCAGTCAGACAGGGTTCGCAGAGACCCAGTACTTC
-	TRBV7-2	TRBJ2-7	-	CASSRPGPYEQYF	TGTGCCAGCAGCCGCCCGGGCCCTTACGAGCAGTACTTC
-	TRBV20-1	TRBJ1-1	few	CSARDLRGDTEAFF	TGCAGTGCTAGAGATCTAAGAGGTGACACTGAAGCTTTCTTT
TRBD1	TRBV29-1	TRBJ1-2	-	CSVVSGQGKEGYTF	TGCAGCGTTGTTTCTGGACAGGGGAAGGAGGGCTACACCTTC
TRBD1	TRBV7-2	TRBJ1-1	-	CASSPRDRVSTEAFF	TGTGCCAGCAGCCCCCGGGACAGGGTGAGCACTGAAGCTTTCTTT
-	TRBV27	TRBJ2-2	-	CASSGTTGELFF	TGTGCCAGCAGCGGGACAACCGGGGAGCTGTTTTTT
-	TRBV6-2/TRBV6-3	TRBJ1-1	few	CASSYRMGVAEAFF	TGTGCCAGCAGTTACCGGATGGGAGTCGCTGAAGCTTTCTTT
-	TRBV7-2	TRBJ2-7	-	CASSLRDSITYEQYF	TGTGCCAGCAGCTTACGGGACTCCATAACCTACGAGCAGTACTTC
-	TRBV5-1	TRBJ1-1	-	CASSVDPNTEAFF	TGCGCCAGCAGCGTCGACCCGAACACTGAAGCTTTCTTT
TRBD1	TRBV20-1	TRBJ1-6	few	CSARTGQGYSPLHF	TGCAGTGCTAGGACGGGACAGGGGTATTCACCCCTCCACTTT
-	TRBV10-2	TRBJ1-5	few	CASRMDSYNQPQHF	TGCGCCAGCAGGATGGACAGCTACAATCAGCCCCAGCATTTT